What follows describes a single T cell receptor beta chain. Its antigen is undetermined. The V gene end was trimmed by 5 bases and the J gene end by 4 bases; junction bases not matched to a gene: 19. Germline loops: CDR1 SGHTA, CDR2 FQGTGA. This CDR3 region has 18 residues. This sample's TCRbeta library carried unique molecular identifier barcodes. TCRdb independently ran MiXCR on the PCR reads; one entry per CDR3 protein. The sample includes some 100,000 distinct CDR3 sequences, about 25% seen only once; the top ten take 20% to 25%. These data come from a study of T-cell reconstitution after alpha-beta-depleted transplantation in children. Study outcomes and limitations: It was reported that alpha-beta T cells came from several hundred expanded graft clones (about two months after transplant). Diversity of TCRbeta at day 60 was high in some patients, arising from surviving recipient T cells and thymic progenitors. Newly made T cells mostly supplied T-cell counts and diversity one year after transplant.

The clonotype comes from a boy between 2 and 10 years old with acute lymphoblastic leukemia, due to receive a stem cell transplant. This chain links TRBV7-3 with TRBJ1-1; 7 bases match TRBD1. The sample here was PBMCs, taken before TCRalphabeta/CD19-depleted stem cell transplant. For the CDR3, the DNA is TGTGCCAGCAGCCCCTTTTTGACAGGGAATGGGGGTAGCACTGAAGCTTTCTTT. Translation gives CASSPFLTGNGGSTEAFF.